This passage covers 4 T cell receptor beta chains from one sample sequenced in a study of identical twins. In TCRdb, the 5' RACE reads were re-called with MiXCR into one record per CDR3 protein. The data show some 790,000 distinct CDR3 sequences, 18% seen once. These records were also assigned to another study, of T cells expressing NK-cell markers.

Sequences were obtained from PBMCs. These receptors were collected from a woman younger than 30 in good health.

Only a few counts were recorded for this clonotype. Compared with germline, one end of the junction differs, possibly owing to a read error. The V and J genes are TRBV7-7 and TRBJ2-3; tentative D call: TRBD1 (5 bases). The CDR3 totals 18 residues. CDR1 and CDR2 from the germline V gene are SSHAT and FNYEAQ (reference sequence). The CDR3 nucleotides are TGTGCTAGCAGCCACAAACCCACAGGCAGGGCGAACACAGATACGCAGTATTTT. As protein: CASSHKPTGRANTDTQYF.

This clonotype was detected only a few times. This chain uses TRBV4-3 with TRBJ2-2; D gene unclear. The CDR3 contains 16 residues. Per the germline V gene, CDR1 is LGHNA and CDR2 is YSLEER. Trimming took 4 bases from V and 2 from J, leaving 14 bases between them. In DNA form, the CDR3 reads TGCGCCAGCAGCCGCAACTTCCTTAGAAACACCGGGGAGCTGTTTTTT. This translates into CASSRNFLRNTGELFF.

This clonotype was counted a few times. V gene TRBV29-1 combines with J gene TRBJ1-1; D may be TRBD1 (6 bases). Germline CDR1 is SQVTM and CDR2 is ANQGSEA. The CDR3 loop spans 13 amino acids. Trimming took 3 bases from V and 6 from J, leaving 14 bases between them. Written as DNA, the CDR3 is TGCAGCGTTGATGGCAGGGGAGTGCCTGAAGCTTTCTTT. Residues: CSVDGRGVPEAFF.

The V gene is TRBV27, the J gene TRBJ2-7, with 8 bases identical to TRBD1. Germline-derived CDR1 and CDR2 are MNHEY and SMNVEV (reference sequence). With 2 bases clipped from V and 2 bases from J, the junction kept 8 bases outside the gene matches. CDR3 length equals 16 residues. The CDR3 protein is CASSLRQGTRPYEQYF. The CDR3 coding sequence is TGTGCCAGCAGTTTAAGACAGGGGACAAGGCCCTACGAGCAGTACTTC.